These 5 T cell receptor beta chains share one sample of origin, sequenced in a study of beta chain features in type 1 diabetes. Expressed TCRB transcripts were sequenced, since all the RNA that had been isolated was reverse transcribed. TCRdb keeps only in-frame clones here, not all; method: immunoSEQ multiplex PCR. The table lists 130,000 to 150,000 clones, nearly 50% of them singletons. Sequencing was done on a sample of Tregs from blood. The origin of the receptors is a man in his late teens or twenties in good health.

The chain uses TRBV5-4 and TRBJ1-1, with unresolved D. Trimming removed 2 bases from V and 1 base from J, with 6 bases in between. CDR1 and CDR2 (germline): SGHNT, YYREEE (reference sequence). CDR3 length equals 13 residues. CDR3 DNA: TGTGCCAGCAGCTTAAGCCAGAACACTGAAGCTTTCTTT. Amino acids: CASSLSQNTEAFF.

The V gene is TRBV10-3, the J gene TRBJ2-3, with 8 bases lining up with TRBD2. V lost 0 bases and J lost 4; bases outside the gene matches: 3. The CDR3 length is 15 residues. Germline V gene sequence: CDR1 ENHRY, CDR2 SYGVKD. The chain's CDR3 is CAISESSGGADTQYF. The CDR3 DNA is TGTGCCATCAGTGAGTCGAGCGGGGGCGCAGATACGCAGTATTTT.

This chain links TRBV6-5 with TRBJ1-5, with 8 nucleotides matching TRBD1. This CDR3 contains 15 residues. The ends lost 6 bases at V and 0 bases at J; junction bases unmatched: 4. Per germline, CDR1 MNHEY and CDR2 SVGAGI. The CDR3 nucleotides read TGTGCCAGCAGACACGGGACAGGTAGCAATCAGCCCCAGCATTTT. This codes for CASRHGTGSNQPQHF.

The J gene is TRBJ2-7, the V gene TRBV6-6; 9 nucleotides agree with TRBD1. This CDR3 is built from 14 residues. The trim removed 5 bases at V and 6 bases at J, leaving 8 bases unmatched. Germline V gene data show CDR1 as MNHNY and CDR2 as SVGAGI (reference sequence). In DNA, the CDR3 is TGTGCCAGCAGTCCCGGGACAGGGTTGGCCGAGCAGTACTTC. It yields the protein CASSPGTGLAEQYF.

This chain uses TRBV4-2 with TRBJ2-5, with TRBD2 identical over 14 bases. The CDR3 runs to 17 residues. CDR1 LGHNA and CDR2 YNFKEQ come from the germline V gene. The V segment lost 3 bases and the J segment 4 bases; nucleotides outside the gene matches: 7. DNA of the CDR3: TGTGCCAGCAGCCAGACTAGCGGGGGGGCCTTAGTAGAGACCCAGTACTTC. Its translation is CASSQTSGGALVETQYF.